What follows is one T cell receptor beta chain and its context. Authors of the study amplified TCR beta CDR3 regions from RNA transcripts. TCR CDR3 underwent first-round RT-PCR with the HTBI primer set. TCRdb re-derived calls from the multiplex PCR reads in MiXCR, one entry per CDR3 protein. The sample consists of roughly 550,000 distinct CDR3 sequences, about 15% of them appearing once. The data stem from a study of T cells in Graves' hyperthyroidism and ophthalmopathy. Germline CDR1 reads SQVTM; CDR2 reads ANQGSEA. This CDR3 region has 14 residues. The V and J ends lost 8 bases and 2 bases, in that order; junction bases with no gene match: 8.

This receptor was identified in a woman aged 25-40 years with Graves' ophthalmopathy. The chain combines TRBV29-1 with TRBJ1-1, with 10 nucleotides matching TRBD1. Sample: blood. CDR3 bases: TGCAGCTCCGGACAGGGGGATGATAACACTGAAGCTTTCTTT. Protein: CSSGQGDDNTEAFF. The full variable domain, with the rest looked up from reference TRBV29-1 and TRBJ1-1, is SAVISQKPSRDICQRGTSLTIQCQVDSQVTMMFWYRQQPGQSLTLIATANQGSEATYESGFVIDKFPISRPNLTFSTLTVSNMSPEDSSIYLCSSGQGDDNTEAFFGQGTRLTVV.